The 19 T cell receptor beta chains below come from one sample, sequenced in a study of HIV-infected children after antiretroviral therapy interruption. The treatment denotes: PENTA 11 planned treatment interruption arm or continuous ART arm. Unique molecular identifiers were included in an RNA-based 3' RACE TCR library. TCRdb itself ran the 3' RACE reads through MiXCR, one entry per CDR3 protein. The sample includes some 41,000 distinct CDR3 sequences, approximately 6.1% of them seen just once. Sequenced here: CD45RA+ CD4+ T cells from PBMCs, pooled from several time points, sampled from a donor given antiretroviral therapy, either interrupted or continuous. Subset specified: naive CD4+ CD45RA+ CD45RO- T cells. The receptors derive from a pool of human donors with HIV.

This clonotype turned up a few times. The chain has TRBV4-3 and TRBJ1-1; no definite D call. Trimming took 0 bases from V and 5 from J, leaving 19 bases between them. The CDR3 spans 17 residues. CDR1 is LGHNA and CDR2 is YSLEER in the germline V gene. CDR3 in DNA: TGCGCCAGCAGCCAAGACCGTGTCGGAAAGGGAACTACTGAAGCTTTCTTT. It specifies CASSQDRVGKGTTEAFF.

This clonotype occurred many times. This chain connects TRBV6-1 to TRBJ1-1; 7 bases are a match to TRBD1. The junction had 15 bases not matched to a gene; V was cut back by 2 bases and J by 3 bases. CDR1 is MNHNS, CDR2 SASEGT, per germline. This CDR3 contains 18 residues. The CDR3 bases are TGTGCCAGCAGTGAACCAGAACTAAGACAGGGACGATACACTGAAGCTTTCTTT. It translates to CASSEPELRQGRYTEAFF.

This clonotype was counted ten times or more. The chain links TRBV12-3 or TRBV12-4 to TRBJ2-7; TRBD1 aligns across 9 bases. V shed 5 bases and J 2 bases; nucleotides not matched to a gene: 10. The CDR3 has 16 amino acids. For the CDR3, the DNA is TGTGCCAGCAGTCTTCTTTTCCGGGACAGGGCCTACGAGCAGTACTTC. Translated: CASSLLFRDRAYEQYF.

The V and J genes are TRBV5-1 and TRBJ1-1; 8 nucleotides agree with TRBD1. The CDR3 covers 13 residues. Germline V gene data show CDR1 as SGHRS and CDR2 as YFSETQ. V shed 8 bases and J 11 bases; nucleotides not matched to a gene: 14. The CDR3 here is CASHPGQVPVAFF. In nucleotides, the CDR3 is TGCGCCAGTCATCCGGGACAGGTACCTGTGGCTTTCTTT.

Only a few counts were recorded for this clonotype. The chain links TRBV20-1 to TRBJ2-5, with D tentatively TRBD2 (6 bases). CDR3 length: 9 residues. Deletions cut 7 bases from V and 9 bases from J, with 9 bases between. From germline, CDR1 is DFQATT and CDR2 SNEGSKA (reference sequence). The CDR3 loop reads CSGPGAQYF. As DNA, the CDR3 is TGCAGTGGCCCGGGGGCCCAGTACTTC.

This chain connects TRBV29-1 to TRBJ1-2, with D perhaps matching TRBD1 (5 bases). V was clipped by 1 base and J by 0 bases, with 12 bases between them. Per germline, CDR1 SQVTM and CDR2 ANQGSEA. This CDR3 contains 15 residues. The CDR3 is CSVEVREGSNYGYTF. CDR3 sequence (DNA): TGCAGCGTTGAAGTCCGGGAGGGGTCTAACTATGGCTACACCTTC.

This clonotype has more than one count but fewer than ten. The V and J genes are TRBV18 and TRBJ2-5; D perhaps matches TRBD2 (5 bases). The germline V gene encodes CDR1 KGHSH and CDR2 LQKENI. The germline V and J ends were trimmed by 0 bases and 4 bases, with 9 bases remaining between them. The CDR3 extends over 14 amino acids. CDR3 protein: CASSPPSSRETQYF. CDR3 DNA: TGTGCCAGCTCACCACCTTCTAGCAGAGAGACCCAGTACTTC.

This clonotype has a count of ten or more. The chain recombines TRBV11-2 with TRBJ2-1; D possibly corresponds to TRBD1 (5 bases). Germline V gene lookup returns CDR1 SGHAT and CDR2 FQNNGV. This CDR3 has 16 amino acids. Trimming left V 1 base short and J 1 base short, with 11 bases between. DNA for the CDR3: TGTGCCAGCAGCTTAGTTGGGGCAGTTTCCTACAATGAGCAGTTCTTC. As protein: CASSLVGAVSYNEQFF.

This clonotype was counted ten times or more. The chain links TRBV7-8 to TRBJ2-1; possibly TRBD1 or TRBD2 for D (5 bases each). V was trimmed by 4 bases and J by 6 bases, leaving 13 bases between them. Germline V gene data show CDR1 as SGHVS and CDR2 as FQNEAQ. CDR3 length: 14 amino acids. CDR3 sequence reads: CASSSRELGNEQFF. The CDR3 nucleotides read TGTGCCAGCAGCTCCAGGGAGCTGGGCAATGAGCAGTTCTTC.

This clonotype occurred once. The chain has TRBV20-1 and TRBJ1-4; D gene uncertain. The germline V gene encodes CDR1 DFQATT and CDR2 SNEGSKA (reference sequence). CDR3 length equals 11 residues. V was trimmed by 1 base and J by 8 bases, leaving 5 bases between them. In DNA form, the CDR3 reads TGCAGTGCTAGAGTATCCGAAAAACTGTTTTTT. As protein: CSARVSEKLFF.

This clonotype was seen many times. The DNA for the CDR3 is TGTGCCACCAGTTCAACCGCGGGACAGGTTAACACCGGGGAGCTGTTTTTT. Its protein product is CATSSTAGQVNTGELFF. The rearrangement links TRBV24-1 to TRBJ2-2; 8 nucleotides align to TRBD1. V dropped 6 bases and J dropped 2; count of bases not matched to a gene: 10. Germline V gene data show CDR1 as KGHDR and CDR2 as SFDVKD. This CDR3 spans 17 amino acids.

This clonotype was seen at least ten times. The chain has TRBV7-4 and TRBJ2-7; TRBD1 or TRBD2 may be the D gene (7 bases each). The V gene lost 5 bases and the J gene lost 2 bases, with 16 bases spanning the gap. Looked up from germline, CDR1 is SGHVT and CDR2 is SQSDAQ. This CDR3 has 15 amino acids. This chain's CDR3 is CASSQGGDGAYEQYF. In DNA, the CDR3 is TGTGCCAGCAGCCAGGGGGGGGACGGAGCCTACGAGCAGTACTTC. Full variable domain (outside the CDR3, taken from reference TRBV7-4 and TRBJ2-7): GAGVSQSPRYKVAKRGRDVALRCDSISGHVTLYWYRQTLGQGSEVLTYSQSDAQRDKSGRPSGRFSAERPERSVSTLKIQRTEQGDSAVYLCASSQGGDGAYEQYFGPGTRLTVT.

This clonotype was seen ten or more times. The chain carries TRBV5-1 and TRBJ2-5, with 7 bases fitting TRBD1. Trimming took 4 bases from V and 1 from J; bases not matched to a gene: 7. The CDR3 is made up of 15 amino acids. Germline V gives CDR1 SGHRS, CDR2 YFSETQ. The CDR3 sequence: CASSHRDSSQETQYF. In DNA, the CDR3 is TGCGCCAGCAGCCACCGGGACAGCTCCCAAGAGACCCAGTACTTC.

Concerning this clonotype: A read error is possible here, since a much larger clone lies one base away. The CDR3 DNA is TGCGCCAGCAGCTTGGCCGACAATGAGCAGTTCTTC. Protein product: CASSLADNEQFF. J is TRBJ2-1 and V is TRBV5-1, with no clear D. V was clipped by 0 bases and J by 5 bases, with 3 bases between them. The CDR3 extends over 12 amino acids. CDR1 SGHRS and CDR2 YFSETQ come from the germline V gene. Based on the CDR3 plus reference TRBV5-1 and TRBJ2-1, the full variable domain is KAGVTQTPRYLIKTRGQQVTLSCSPISGHRSVSWYQQTPGQGLQFLFEYFSETQRNKGNFPGRFSGRQFSNSRSEMNVSTLELGDSALYLCASSLADNEQFFGPGTRLTVL.

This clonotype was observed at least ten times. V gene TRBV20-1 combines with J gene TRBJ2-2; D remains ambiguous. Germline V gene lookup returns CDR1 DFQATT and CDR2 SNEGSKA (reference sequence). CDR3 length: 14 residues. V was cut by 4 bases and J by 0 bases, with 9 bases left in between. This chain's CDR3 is CSAISATNTGELFF. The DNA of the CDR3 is TGCAGTGCTATCTCAGCTACGAACACCGGGGAGCTGTTTTTT.

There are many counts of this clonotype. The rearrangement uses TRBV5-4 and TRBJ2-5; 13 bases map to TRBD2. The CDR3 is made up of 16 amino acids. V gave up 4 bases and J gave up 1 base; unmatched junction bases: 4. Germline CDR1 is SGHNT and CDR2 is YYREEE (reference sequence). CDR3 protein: CASSGGLAGIQETQYF. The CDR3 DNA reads TGTGCCAGCAGCGGGGGACTAGCGGGGATCCAAGAGACCCAGTACTTC.

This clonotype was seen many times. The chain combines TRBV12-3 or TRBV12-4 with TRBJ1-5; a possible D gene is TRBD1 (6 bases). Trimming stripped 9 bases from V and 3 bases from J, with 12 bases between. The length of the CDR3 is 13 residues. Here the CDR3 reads CASSGQSNQPQHF. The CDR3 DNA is TGTGCCAGTTCTGGACAGTCCAATCAGCCCCAGCATTTT.

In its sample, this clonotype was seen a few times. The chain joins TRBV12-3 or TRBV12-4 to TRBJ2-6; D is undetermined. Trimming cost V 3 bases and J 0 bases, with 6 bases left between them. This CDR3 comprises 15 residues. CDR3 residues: CASSFRYSGANVLTF. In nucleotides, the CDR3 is TGTGCCAGCAGTTTCCGGTACTCTGGGGCCAACGTCCTGACTTTC.

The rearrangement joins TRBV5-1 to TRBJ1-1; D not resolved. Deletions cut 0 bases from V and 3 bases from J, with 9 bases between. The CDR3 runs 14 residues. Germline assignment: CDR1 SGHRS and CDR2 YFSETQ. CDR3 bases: TGCGCCAGCAGCTTGGCCGGGATGGACACTGAAGCTTTCTTT. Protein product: CASSLAGMDTEAFF.